This T cell receptor beta chain emerged from a study of naive and memory T cell subsets. Study-level findings and limits: Naive repertoires, especially CD8, held a few larger clonotypes, possibly memory cells re-expressing CD45RA.

This CDR3 contains 13 residues. Germline lookup yields CDR1 SGHAT and CDR2 FQDESV (reference sequence). Trimming took 5 bases from V and 4 from J; bases not matched to a gene: 5. Both TRBC1 and TRBC2 were covered by a beta constant-region primer of two equimolar oligonucleotides. Ligated cDNA was amplified by four rounds of PCR with nested alpha and beta constant-region primers and SP2. An oligonucleotide with the SP2 primer and a 12-nucleotide UMI was ligated to the cDNA 3' end. TCRdb analysed the UMI-ligation and nested PCR reads with MiXCR anew, one entry per CDR3 protein. The sample records 95,000 to 110,000 distinct CDR3 sequences, roughly 14% being singletons. Regarding this clonotype: Its antigen remains unknown.

This clonotype was obtained from a human donor in good health. The material sequenced was naive CD8+ T cells from blood. This chain uses TRBV11-1 with TRBJ2-7; 7 nucleotides line up with TRBD2. This CDR3 is CASSPGTKYEQYF. DNA of the CDR3: TGTGCCAGCAGCCCCGGGACTAAATACGAGCAGTACTTC.